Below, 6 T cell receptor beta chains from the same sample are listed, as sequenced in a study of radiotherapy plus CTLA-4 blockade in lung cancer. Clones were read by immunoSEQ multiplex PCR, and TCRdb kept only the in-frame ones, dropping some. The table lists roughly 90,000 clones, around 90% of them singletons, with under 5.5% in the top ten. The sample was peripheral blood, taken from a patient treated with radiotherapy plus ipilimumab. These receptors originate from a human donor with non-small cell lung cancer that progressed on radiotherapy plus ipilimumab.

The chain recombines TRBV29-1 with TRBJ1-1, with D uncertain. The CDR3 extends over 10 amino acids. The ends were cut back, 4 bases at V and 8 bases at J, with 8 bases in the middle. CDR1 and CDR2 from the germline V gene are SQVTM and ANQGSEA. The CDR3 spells CSVGDMEAFF. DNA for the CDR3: TGCAGCGTTGGGGATATGGAAGCTTTCTTT.

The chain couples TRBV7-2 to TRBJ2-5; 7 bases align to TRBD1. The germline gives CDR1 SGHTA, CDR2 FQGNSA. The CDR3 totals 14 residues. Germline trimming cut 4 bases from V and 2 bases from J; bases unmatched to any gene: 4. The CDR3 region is CASSWRTGQETQYF. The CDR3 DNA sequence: TGTGCCAGCAGCTGGAGGACAGGACAAGAGACCCAGTACTTC.

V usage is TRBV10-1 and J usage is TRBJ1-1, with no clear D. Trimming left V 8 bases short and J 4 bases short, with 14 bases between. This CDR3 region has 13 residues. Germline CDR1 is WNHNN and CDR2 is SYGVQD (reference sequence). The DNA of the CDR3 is TGCGCCAGCCGAAAAACCTGGGCCACTGAAGCTTTCTTT. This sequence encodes CASRKTWATEAFF.

CDR3 sequence: CAGKREGGYEQYF. The CDR3 DNA reads as TGTGCCGGCAAGCGGGAGGGCGGCTACGAGCAGTACTTC. The chain combines TRBV2 with TRBJ2-7; 10 positions agree with TRBD2. Trimming took 11 bases from V and 3 from J; bases not matched to a gene: 7. The CDR3 loop spans 13 amino acids. The V gene's germline CDR1 is SNHLY and CDR2 FYNNEI.

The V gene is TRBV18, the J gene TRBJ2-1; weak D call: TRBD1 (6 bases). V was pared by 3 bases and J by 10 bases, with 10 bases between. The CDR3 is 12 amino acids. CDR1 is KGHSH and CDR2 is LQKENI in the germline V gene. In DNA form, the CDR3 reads TGTGCCAGCTCACCCCAGGGGAGAGAGCAGTTCTTC. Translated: CASSPQGREQFF.

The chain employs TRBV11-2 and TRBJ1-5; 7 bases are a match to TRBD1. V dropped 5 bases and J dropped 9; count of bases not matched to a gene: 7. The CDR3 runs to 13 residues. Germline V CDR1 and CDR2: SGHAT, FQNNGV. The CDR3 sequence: CASSHGQARPQHF. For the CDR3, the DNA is TGTGCCAGCAGCCATGGACAGGCACGGCCCCAGCATTTT.